Here is one TCR beta chain with its context. TCR beta CDR3 amplified by multiplex PCR from approximately 1,100 ng genomic DNA. The repertoire was sequenced with immunoSEQ multiplex PCR; TCRdb's copy has only in-frame clones and lacks some. The sample includes 30,000 to 50,000 clones. The sample belongs to a study of T cells in women clearing cervical HPV infection. Study background: Controls gave blood once infection was undetectable; cases at lesion identification.

The source of this sequence is a woman aged 18 to 75 with a cervical HPV16 infection that either progressed to CIN3+ or cleared (not recorded which). The sample was blood buffy coat.

CDR3 amino acids: CASSLPSGVGETQYF. The CDR3 DNA, read in part, is TGTGCCAGCAGCTTGCCCAGCGGGGTAGGGGAGACC. V gene TRBV5-6 combines with J gene TRBJ2-5; 7 bases fit TRBD2. The CDR3 end lies 3 residues beyond the end of the read and is filled in from the germline J gene. The germline gives CDR1 SGHDT, CDR2 YYEEEE. This CDR3 is 15 amino acids long. V was clipped by 1 base and J by 5 bases; unmatched bases: 8.